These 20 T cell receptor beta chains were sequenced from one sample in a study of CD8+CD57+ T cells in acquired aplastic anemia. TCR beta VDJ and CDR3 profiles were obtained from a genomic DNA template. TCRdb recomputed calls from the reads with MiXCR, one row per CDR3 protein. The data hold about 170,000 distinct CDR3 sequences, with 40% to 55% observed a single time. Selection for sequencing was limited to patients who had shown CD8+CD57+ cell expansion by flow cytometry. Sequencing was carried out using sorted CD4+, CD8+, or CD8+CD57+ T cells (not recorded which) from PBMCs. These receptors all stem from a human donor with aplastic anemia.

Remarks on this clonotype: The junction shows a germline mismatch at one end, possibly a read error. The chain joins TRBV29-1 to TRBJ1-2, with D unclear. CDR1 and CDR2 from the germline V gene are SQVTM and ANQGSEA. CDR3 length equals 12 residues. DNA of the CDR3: TGCAGCGTTGAATCACTTAACTATAGCTACACCTTC. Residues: CSVESLNYSYTF.

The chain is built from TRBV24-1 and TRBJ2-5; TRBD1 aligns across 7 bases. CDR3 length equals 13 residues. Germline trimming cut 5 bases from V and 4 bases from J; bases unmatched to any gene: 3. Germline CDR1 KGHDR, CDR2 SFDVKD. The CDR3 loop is CATSAGGSETQYF. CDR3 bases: TGTGCCACCAGTGCAGGGGGTTCAGAGACCCAGTACTTC.

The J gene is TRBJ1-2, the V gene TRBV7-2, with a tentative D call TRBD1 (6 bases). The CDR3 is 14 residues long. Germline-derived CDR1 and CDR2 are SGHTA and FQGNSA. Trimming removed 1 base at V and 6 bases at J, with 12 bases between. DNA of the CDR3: TGTGCCAGCAGCTTAGATTGGGGGCGCGATGGCTACACCTTC. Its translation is CASSLDWGRDGYTF.

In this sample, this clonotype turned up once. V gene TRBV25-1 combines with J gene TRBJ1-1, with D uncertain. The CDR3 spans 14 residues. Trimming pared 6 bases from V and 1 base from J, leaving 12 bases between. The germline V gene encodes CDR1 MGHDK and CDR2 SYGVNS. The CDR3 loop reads CASSVEDGNTEAFF. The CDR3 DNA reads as TGTGCCAGCAGCGTTGAGGACGGGAACACTGAAGCTTTCTTT.

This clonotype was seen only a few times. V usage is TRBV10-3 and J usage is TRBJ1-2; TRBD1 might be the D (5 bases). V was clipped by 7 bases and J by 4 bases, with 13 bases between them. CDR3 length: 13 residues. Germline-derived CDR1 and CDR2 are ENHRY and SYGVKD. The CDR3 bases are TGTGCCATCAATGGGGGTGATGGCTATGGCTACACCTTC. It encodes CAINGGDGYGYTF.

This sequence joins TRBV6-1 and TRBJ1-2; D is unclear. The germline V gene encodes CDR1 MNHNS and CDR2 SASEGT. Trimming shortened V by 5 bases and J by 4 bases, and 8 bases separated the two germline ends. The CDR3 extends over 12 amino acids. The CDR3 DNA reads TGTGCCAGCAGTAGCGAGATCTATGGCTACACCTTC. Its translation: CASSSEIYGYTF.

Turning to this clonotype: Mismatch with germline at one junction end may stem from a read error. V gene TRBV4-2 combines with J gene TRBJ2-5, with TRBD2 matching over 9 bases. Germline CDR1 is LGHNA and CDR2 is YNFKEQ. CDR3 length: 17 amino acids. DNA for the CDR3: TGTGCCGGCAGCCAAGTCGGGGCGGGGGGGCCCCGAGAGACCCAGTACTTC. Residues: CAGSQVGAGGPRETQYF.

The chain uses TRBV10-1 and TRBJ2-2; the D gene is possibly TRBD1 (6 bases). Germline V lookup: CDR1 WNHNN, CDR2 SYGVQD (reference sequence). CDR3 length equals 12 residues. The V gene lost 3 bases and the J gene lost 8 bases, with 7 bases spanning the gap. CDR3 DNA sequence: TGCGCCAGCAGTGAAGGACAGGGGGAGCTGTTTTTT. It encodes CASSEGQGELFF.

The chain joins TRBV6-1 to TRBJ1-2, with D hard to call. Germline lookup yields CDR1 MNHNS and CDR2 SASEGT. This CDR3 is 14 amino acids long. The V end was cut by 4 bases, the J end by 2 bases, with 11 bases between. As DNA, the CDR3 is TGTGCCAGCAGTGCCCGAGTGGGCAACTATGGCTACACCTTC. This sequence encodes CASSARVGNYGYTF.

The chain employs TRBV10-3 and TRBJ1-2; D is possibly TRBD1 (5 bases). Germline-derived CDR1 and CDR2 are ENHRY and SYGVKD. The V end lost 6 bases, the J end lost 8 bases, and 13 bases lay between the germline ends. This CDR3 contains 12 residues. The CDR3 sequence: CAIRPPGRGYTF. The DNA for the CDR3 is TGTGCCATCAGGCCCCCAGGGAGGGGCTACACCTTC.

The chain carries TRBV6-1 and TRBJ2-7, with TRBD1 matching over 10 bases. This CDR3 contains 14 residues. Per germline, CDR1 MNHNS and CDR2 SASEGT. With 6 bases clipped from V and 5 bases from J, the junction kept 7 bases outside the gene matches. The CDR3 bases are TGTGCCAGCAGGTCCCGACAGGGGGCGGACGAGCAGTACTTC. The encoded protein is CASRSRQGADEQYF.

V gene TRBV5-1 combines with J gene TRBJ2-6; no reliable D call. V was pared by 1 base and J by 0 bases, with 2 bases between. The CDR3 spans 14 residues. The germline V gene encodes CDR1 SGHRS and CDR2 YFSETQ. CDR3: CASSLHSGANVLTF. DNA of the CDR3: TGCGCCAGCAGCTTGCACTCTGGGGCCAACGTCCTGACTTTC.

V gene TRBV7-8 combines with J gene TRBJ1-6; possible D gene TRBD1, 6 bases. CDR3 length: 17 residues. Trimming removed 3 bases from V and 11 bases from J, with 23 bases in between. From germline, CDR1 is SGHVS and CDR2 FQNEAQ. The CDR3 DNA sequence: TGTGCCAGCAGCTTCGGGGGGCGCAATCCCTTCGGGGCACCCCTCCACTTT. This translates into CASSFGGRNPFGAPLHF.

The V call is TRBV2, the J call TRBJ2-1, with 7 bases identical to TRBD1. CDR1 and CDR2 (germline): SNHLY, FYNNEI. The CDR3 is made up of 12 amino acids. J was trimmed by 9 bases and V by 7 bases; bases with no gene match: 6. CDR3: CASTLQGSEQFF. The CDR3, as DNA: TGTGCCAGCACCCTACAGGGGAGTGAGCAGTTCTTC. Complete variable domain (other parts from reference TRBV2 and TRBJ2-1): EPEVTQTPSHQVTQMGQEVILRCVPISNHLYFYWYRQILGQKVEFLVSFYNNEISEKSEIFDDQFSVERPDGSNFTLKIRSTKLEDSAMYFCASTLQGSEQFFGPGTRLTVL.

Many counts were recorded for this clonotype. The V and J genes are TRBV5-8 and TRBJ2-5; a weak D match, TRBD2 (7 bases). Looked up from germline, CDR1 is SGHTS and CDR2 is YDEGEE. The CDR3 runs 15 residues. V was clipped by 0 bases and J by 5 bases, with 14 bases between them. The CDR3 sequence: CASSLAGGRGETQYF. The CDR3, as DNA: TGTGCCAGCAGCTTGGCGGGGGGCCGGGGGGAGACCCAGTACTTC.

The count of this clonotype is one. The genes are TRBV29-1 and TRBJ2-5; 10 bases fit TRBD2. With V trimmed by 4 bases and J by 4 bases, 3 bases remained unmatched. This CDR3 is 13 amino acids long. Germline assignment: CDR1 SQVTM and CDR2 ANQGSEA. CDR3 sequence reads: CSVVAGGRETQYF. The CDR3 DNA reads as TGCAGCGTTGTAGCGGGAGGACGAGAGACCCAGTACTTC.

This CDR3 reads CASSQVSPTGGTRSGNTIYF. The CDR3 bases are TGTGCCAGCAGCCAAGTAAGTCCGACAGGGGGAACGCGCTCTGGAAACACCATATATTTT. This chain uses TRBV3-1 with TRBJ1-3; 9 positions match TRBD1. The trim removed 1 base at V and 0 bases at J, leaving 13 bases unmatched. Germline assignment: CDR1 LGHDT and CDR2 YNNKEL (reference sequence). The CDR3 runs to 20 residues.

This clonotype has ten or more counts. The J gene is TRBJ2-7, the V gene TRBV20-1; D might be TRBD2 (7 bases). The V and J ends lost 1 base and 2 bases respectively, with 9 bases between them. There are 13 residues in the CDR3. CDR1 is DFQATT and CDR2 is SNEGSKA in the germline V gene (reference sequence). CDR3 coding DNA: TGCAGTGCTAGAGGGGGGGGGCCCTACGAGCAGTACTTC. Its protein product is CSARGGGPYEQYF.

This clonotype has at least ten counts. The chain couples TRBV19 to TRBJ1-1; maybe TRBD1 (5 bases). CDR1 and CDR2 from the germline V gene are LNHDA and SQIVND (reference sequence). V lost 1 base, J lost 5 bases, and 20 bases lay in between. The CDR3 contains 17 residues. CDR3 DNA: TGTGCCAGTAGTATAGCCGCCCAGGGCTGGAAGACAACTGAAGCTTTCTTT. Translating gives CASSIAAQGWKTTEAFF.

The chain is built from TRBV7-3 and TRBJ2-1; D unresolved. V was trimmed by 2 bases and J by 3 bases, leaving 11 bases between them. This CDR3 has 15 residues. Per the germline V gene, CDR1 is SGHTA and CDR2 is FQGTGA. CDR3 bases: TGTGCCAGCAGCTTAGGGATCAACCTCTACAATGAGCAGTTCTTC. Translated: CASSLGINLYNEQFF. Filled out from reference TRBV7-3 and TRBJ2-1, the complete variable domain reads GAGVSQTPSNKVTEKGKYVELRCDPISGHTALYWYRQSLGQGPEFLIYFQGTGAADDSGLPNDRFFAVRPEGSVSTLKIQRTERGDSAVYLCASSLGINLYNEQFFGPGTRLTVL.